The 22 T cell receptor beta chains reported below all come from one sample, sequenced in a study of molecular identifiers for immune sequencing clone quantification. MiXCR, run by TCRdb on the PCR reads, gives a single entry per CDR3 protein. The table lists about 500,000 distinct CDR3 sequences, 20% to 25% of them singletons. The specimen was naive CD8+ T cells from blood, with Jurkat cell RNA spiked in. Documented subset: FACS-sorted CD8+CD4-CCR7+CD45RA+ naive T cells. Receptors were obtained from a human donor in good health. Some libraries in this study had Jurkat cell RNA spiked in.

There are many counts of this clonotype. The rearrangement uses TRBV6-5 and TRBJ1-2, with D uncertain. This CDR3 is 13 amino acids long. Germline CDR1 is MNHEY and CDR2 is SVGAGI. With 6 bases removed from V and 2 bases from J, the gap between germline ends came to 10 bases. CDR3 DNA sequence: TGTGCCAGCAGACCCGGACGGAACTATGGCTACACCTTC. Translating it yields CASRPGRNYGYTF.

This clonotype occurred many times. The CDR3: CASSASGASTDTQYF. In nucleotides, the CDR3 is TGTGCCAGCAGCGCAAGCGGGGCAAGCACAGATACGCAGTATTTT. The V gene is TRBV3-1, the J gene TRBJ2-3, with 7 bases fitting TRBD2. The germline V gene has CDR1 LGHDT and CDR2 YNNKEL (reference sequence). The CDR3 length is 15 residues. V gave up 5 bases and J gave up 0 bases; unmatched junction bases: 5.

This clonotype was counted between two and nine times. The CDR3 DNA is TGTGCTAGAAAACAGGGATGGACCTACGAGCAGTACTTC. Translating gives CARKQGWTYEQYF. This rearrangement joins TRBV12-3 or TRBV12-4 to TRBJ2-7, with TRBD1 as a possible D gene (6 bases). The CDR3 sequence is 13 residues long.

The chain joins TRBV3-1 to TRBJ2-3; maybe TRBD2 (6 bases). Germline CDR1 reads LGHDT; CDR2 reads YNNKEL (reference sequence). The CDR3 covers 18 residues. V lost 4 bases, J lost 5 bases, and 25 bases lay in between. The CDR3 DNA sequence: TGTGCCAGCAGCCCCGGGGCTCTAGCGTTCAGGGCGGAAGATACGCAGTATTTT. This translates into CASSPGALAFRAEDTQYF.

As for this clonotype: A much larger clone is a single base away; this may be a read error. V is TRBV6-2 or TRBV6-3 and J is TRBJ1-1, with no clear D. V dropped 0 bases and J dropped 8 bases, with 19 bases sitting between them. The CDR3 runs 16 residues. Per germline, CDR1 MNHEY and CDR2 SVGEGT. In DNA form, the CDR3 reads TGTGCCAGCAGTTACTCGATTCCCGCTGGGGAAACAGAAGCTTTCTTT. This translates into CASSYSIPAGETEAFF.

The table lists this clonotype with a few counts. The chain links TRBV4-3 to TRBJ1-4; no clear D gene. Germline V gene lookup returns CDR1 LGHNA and CDR2 YSLEER. V gave up 0 bases and J gave up 4 bases, with 18 bases separating them. CDR3 length: 18 amino acids. The CDR3 is CASSQDPGVRTFNEKLFF. Here the CDR3 DNA reads TGCGCCAGCAGCCAAGATCCCGGGGTTCGGACTTTTAATGAAAAACTGTTTTTT.

This clonotype was observed many times. The V and J genes are TRBV13 and TRBJ1-1; unclear D gene. Between the trimmed V and J ends, which lost 3 bases and 2 bases, there was a span of 10 bases. The CDR3 contains 14 residues. Looked up from germline, CDR1 is PRHDT and CDR2 is FYEKMQ (reference sequence). CDR3 loop: CASSFSAGNTEAFF. The CDR3 DNA reads as TGTGCCAGCAGCTTCTCAGCGGGAAACACTGAAGCTTTCTTT.

This clonotype has a handful of counts. This chain uses TRBV28 with TRBJ1-5, with D maybe TRBD1 (5 bases). Germline CDR1 and CDR2: MDHEN and SYDVKM. V shed 3 bases and J shed 5 bases, with 17 bases lying between them. The CDR3 has 16 amino acids. CDR3 sequence (DNA): TGTGCCAGCAGTTTTCTAATGGGGGTCAGTTATCAGCCCCAGCATTTT. It yields the protein CASSFLMGVSYQPQHF.

In its sample, this clonotype was seen once. This may come from a read error, since a much larger clone is one base off. The J gene is TRBJ2-3, the V gene TRBV7-3, with 13 bases that match TRBD2. This CDR3 comprises 19 residues. Germline V lookup: CDR1 SGHTA, CDR2 FQGTGA. The ends lost 4 bases at V and 3 bases at J; junction bases unmatched: 13. The CDR3 sequence is CASSSRPGLAGVETDTQYF. The CDR3 bases are TGTGCCAGCAGCTCGCGGCCAGGACTAGCGGGAGTCGAGACAGATACGCAGTATTTT.

The chain joins TRBV27 to TRBJ1-2; the D gene is possibly TRBD1 (6 bases). There are 14 residues in the CDR3. The germline V gene has CDR1 MNHEY and CDR2 SMNVEV (reference sequence). With 6 bases removed from V and 5 bases from J, the gap between germline ends came to 16 bases. The CDR3 protein is CASREQGRGYGYTF. For the CDR3, the DNA is TGTGCCAGCAGAGAGCAGGGGCGCGGGTATGGCTACACCTTC.

This clonotype was seen only a few times. V usage is TRBV24-1 and J usage is TRBJ2-5, with TRBD2 matching over 7 bases. The CDR3 extends over 15 amino acids. CDR1 and CDR2 from the germline V gene are KGHDR and SFDVKD. The trim removed 4 bases at V and 1 base at J, leaving 5 bases unmatched. CDR3 amino acids: CATSESGDLQETQYF. CDR3 in DNA: TGTGCCACCAGTGAGAGCGGGGACCTCCAAGAGACCCAGTACTTC.

To note about this clonotype: This may be a read error: a much more frequent sequence differs by one nucleotide. The CDR3 loop is CSANDLAGLCNEQFF. CDR3 nucleotide sequence: TGCAGTGCTAACGACTTAGCGGGTTTATGCAATGAGCAGTTCTTC. This chain links TRBV20-1 with TRBJ2-1, with TRBD2 matching 7 bases. J lost 6 bases, V lost 4 bases, and 12 bases had no gene match. Per the germline V gene, CDR1 is DFQATT and CDR2 is SNEGSKA (reference sequence). The CDR3 is 15 amino acids.

This clonotype was found a few times. The chain is built from TRBV20-1 and TRBJ2-3; TRBD2 matches at 8 bases. Looked up from germline, CDR1 is DFQATT and CDR2 is SNEGSKA (reference sequence). Trimming removed 4 bases from V and 2 bases from J; junction bases left unmatched: 14. The CDR3 sequence is 17 residues long. In nucleotides, the CDR3 is TGCAGTGCTATATTGGGGCCCGGGGGGGTCGACACAGATACGCAGTATTTT. This translates into CSAILGPGGVDTDTQYF.

This clonotype was detected only a few times. CDR3 region: CSASRSVRQGLRVYGYTF. CDR3 in DNA: TGCAGTGCTAGTCGGTCCGTCAGACAGGGGCTCCGAGTCTATGGCTACACCTTC. The rearrangement uses TRBV20-1 and TRBJ1-2; 8 bases are shared with TRBD1. The CDR3 is 18 amino acids. After removal of 3 bases from V and 4 bases from J, the junction contained 19 bases not matched to a gene. Germline loops: CDR1 DFQATT, CDR2 SNEGSKA (reference sequence).

The chain couples TRBV27 to TRBJ2-1, with 11 bases identical to TRBD2. The V segment lost 5 bases and the J segment 4 bases; nucleotides outside the gene matches: 13. The CDR3 consists of 18 residues. CDR1 is MNHEY, CDR2 SMNVEV, per germline (reference sequence). This CDR3 reads CASSHLGVAGGRYNEQFF. The CDR3, as DNA: TGTGCCAGCAGTCACCTCGGTGTAGCGGGAGGGCGGTACAATGAGCAGTTCTTC.

This clonotype occurred a few times. The chain is built from TRBV19 and TRBJ1-6; D not certain. There are 12 residues in the CDR3. V lost 7 bases and J 6 bases, leaving 7 bases between the germline ends. In germline, CDR1 is LNHDA, CDR2 SQIVND (reference sequence). CDR3: CASTRSNSPLHF. CDR3 in DNA: TGTGCCAGTACACGCAGTAATTCACCCCTCCACTTT.

This clonotype was seen many times. This chain joins TRBV24-1 and TRBJ2-2, with no clear D. The CDR3 is 14 residues long. Trimming left V 8 bases short and J 1 base short, with 10 bases between. In germline, CDR1 is KGHDR, CDR2 SFDVKD. The CDR3 here is CATTAAGNTGELFF. The CDR3 bases are TGTGCCACCACCGCGGCAGGGAACACCGGGGAGCTGTTTTTT.

With respect to this clonotype: A read error may explain this, as a much larger clone is one base away. The CDR3: CANSFSGAATEAFF. In nucleotides, the CDR3 is TGTGCCAACAGCTTCTCGGGGGCGGCGACTGAAGCTTTCTTT. V is TRBV7-2 and J is TRBJ1-1; TRBD1 is a possible D gene (6 bases). CDR1 is SGHTA, CDR2 FQGNSA, per germline. The CDR3 length is 14 residues. The entire variable domain, with the rest obtained from reference TRBV7-2 and TRBJ1-1, is as follows: GAGVSQSPSNKVTEKGKDVELRCDPISGHTALYWYRQSLGQGLEFLIYFQGNSAPDKSGLPSDRFSAERTGGSVSTLTIQRTQQEDSAVYLCANSFSGAATEAFFGQGTRLTVV.

This clonotype was observed a handful of times. The chain couples TRBV19 to TRBJ1-2, with a possible D match to TRBD1 (6 bases). The CDR3 extends over 15 amino acids. In germline, CDR1 is LNHDA, CDR2 SQIVND (reference sequence). Trimming removed 5 bases from V and 7 bases from J, with 20 bases in between. The CDR3 spells CASSPGTRSVSGYTF. CDR3 coding DNA: TGTGCCAGTAGTCCAGGGACACGGAGCGTCTCTGGCTACACCTTC.

V is TRBV7-9 and J is TRBJ2-7, with TRBD1 identical over 8 bases. Germline V gene sequence: CDR1 SEHNR, CDR2 FQNEAQ (reference sequence). Losses at the gene ends were 7 bases for V and 7 bases for J; bases not matched to a gene: 3. There are 11 residues in the CDR3. The chain's CDR3 is CASTTGGEQYF. The CDR3 coding sequence is TGTGCCAGCACAACAGGGGGGGAGCAGTACTTC. Complete variable domain (other parts from reference TRBV7-9 and TRBJ2-7): DTGVSQNPRHKITKRGQNVTFRCDPISEHNRLYWYRQTLGQGPEFLTYFQNEAQLEKSRLLSDRFSAERPKGSFSTLEIQRTEQGDSAMYLCASTTGGEQYFGPGTRLTVT.

This clonotype was found a few times. This rearrangement joins TRBV13 to TRBJ2-7, with 8 bases aligning to TRBD1. Germline trimming cut 5 bases from V and 12 bases from J; bases unmatched to any gene: 15. The CDR3 is 14 residues long. Germline CDR1 reads PRHDT; CDR2 reads FYEKMQ (reference sequence). CDR3 in DNA: TGTGCCAGCAGCCTGGGACAGGCGCCCCTTTTACGGTACTTC. Its protein product is CASSLGQAPLLRYF.

The sample holds many counts of this clonotype. This CDR3 is CSVDGQGDTGELFF. The CDR3, as DNA: TGCAGCGTTGACGGGCAGGGGGACACCGGGGAGCTGTTTTTT. The chain carries TRBV29-1 and TRBJ2-2, with TRBD1 matching 7 bases. The CDR3 is made up of 14 amino acids. V lost 3 bases and J lost 3; bases outside the gene matches: 4. Germline lookup yields CDR1 SQVTM and CDR2 ANQGSEA.